In its sample, the clone carrying this T cell receptor beta chain was seen a few times. TCRdb used MiXCR to reprocess the RT-PCR reads, holding one entry per CDR3 protein. The table lists 450,000 to 600,000 distinct CDR3 sequences, approximately 15% of them singletons. CDR1 and CDR2 from the germline V gene are MNHNS and SASEGT. This CDR3 region has 13 residues. The junction had 7 bases not matched to a gene; V was cut back by 8 bases and J by 4 bases. The data originate from a study of response to subunit inactivated influenza vaccine. This clonotype was obtained from a man aged 50 to 69 who received an inactivated influenza vaccine. This chain uses TRBV6-1 with TRBJ2-7; the match to TRBD1 covers 8 bases. The specimen comprised CD4+ T cells sorted from PBMCs, sampled roughly 24 months after vaccination. This CDR3 is CASGSGGKYEQYF. Written as DNA, the CDR3 is TGTGCCAGCGGGTCAGGGGGCAAGTACGAGCAGTACTTC.